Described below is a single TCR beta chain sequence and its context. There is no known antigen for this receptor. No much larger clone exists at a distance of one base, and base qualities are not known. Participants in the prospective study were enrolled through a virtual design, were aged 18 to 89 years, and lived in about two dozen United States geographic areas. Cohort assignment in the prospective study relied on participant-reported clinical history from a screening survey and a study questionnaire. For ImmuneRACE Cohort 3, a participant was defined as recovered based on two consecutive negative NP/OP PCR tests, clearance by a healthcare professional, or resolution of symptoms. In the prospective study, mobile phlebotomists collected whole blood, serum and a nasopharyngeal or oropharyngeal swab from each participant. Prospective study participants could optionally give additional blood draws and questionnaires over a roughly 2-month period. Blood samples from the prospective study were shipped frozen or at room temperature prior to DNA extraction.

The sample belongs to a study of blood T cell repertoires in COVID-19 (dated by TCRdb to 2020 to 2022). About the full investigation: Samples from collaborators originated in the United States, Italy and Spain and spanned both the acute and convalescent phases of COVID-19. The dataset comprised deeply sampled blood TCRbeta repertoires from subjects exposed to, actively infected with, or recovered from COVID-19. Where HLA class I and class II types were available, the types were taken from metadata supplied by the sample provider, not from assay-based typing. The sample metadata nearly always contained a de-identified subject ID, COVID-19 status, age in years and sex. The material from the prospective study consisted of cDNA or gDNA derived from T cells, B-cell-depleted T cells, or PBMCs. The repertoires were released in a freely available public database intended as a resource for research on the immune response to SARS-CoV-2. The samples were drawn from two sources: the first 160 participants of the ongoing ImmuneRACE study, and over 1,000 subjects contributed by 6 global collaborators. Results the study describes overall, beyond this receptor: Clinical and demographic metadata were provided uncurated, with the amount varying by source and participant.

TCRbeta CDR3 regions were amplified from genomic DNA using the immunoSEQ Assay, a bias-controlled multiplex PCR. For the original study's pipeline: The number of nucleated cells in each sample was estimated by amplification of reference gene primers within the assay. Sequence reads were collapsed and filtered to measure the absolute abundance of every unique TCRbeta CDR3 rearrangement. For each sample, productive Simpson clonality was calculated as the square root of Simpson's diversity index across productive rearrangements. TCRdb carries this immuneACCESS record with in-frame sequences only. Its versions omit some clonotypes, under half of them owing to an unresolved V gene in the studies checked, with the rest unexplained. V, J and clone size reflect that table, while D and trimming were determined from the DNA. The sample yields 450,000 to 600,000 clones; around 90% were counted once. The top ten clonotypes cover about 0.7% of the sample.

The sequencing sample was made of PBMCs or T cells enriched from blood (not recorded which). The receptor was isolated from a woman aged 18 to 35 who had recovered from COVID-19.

The DNA reads as follows: TGTGCCAGCAGCCAATCCTCTACGGGGCAGTACTTC. Its protein product is CASSQSSTGQYF. The rearrangement combines TRBV3-1 (or the pseudogene TRBV3-2) with TRBJ2-7; the D gene identity is not certain. V sheds 2 bases and J sheds 9 bases, leaving 11 bases between their ends. Taken from the germline V gene (reference sequence), the CDR1 and CDR2 loops are LGHDT and YNNKEL. The CDR3, from cysteine to phenylalanine, totals 12 residues. Only CDR3 DNA is held: 36 bases, read in frame from base 1.